This T cell receptor beta chain was found in a study of blood T cells in healthy people across ages. Study results and limitations: Older individuals had lower TCR beta diversity per million T cells (the decline was roughly linear). When set beside aged donors, long-lived donors presented more naive CD4+ cells and higher diversity.

Points on this clonotype: Antigen specificity is unknown.

CDR1 is SQVTM and CDR2 is ANQGSEA in the germline V gene. CDR3 length: 14 amino acids. The J segment lost 5 bases and the V segment lost 7 bases, leaving 4 bases of the junction unmatched. Primers used in a second PCR of roughly 7 to 12 cycles were a sample-barcoded 5' primer and a J-beta primer mix. The template-switch adaptor was a 5' adaptor with 12 random nucleotides. It tagged each cDNA molecule. TCRdb re-analysed the 5' RACE reads in MiXCR, keeping a single row per CDR3 protein. The sample yields 1.4 million to 1.5 million distinct CDR3 sequences, approximately 42% seen once. Caucasian, healthy and from Russia, the donors were aged between 6 and 90.

The sequence came from a woman aged 18-30 years in good health. The sequencing input was blood. The genes are TRBV29-1 and TRBJ2-3; 15 bases agree with TRBD2. This CDR3 reads CSGTSGGALDTQYF. The CDR3 DNA is TGCAGCGGGACTAGCGGGGGGGCCTTAGATACGCAGTATTTT.